Listed below are T cell receptor beta chains from one sample, sequenced in a study of T cell responses to AZD1222 COVID-19 vaccine. Repertoires were generated with immunoSEQ multiplex PCR, while TCRdb's copy carries only in-frame clones and drops some. Of about 180,000 clones listed, approximately 91% are singletons. The sequences come from peripheral blood, collected 28 days after the second AZD1222 dose. The receptors were gathered from an adult who received the AZD1222 COVID-19 vaccine. Each CDR3 is given with its conserved first and last residue. D genes are given only for firm matches. Only part of the rows carry a size: once, few, many, or a class if the clone is expanded.

J: TRBJ1-5
length: 12
D: -
V: TRBV28
size: -
DNA: TGTGCCAGCCACGTTAGCAATCAGCCCCAGCATTTT
CDR3: CASHVSNQPQHF

J: TRBJ1-6
length: 17
D: -
V: TRBV16
size: once
DNA: TGTGCCAGCAGCCGGCCGGGGGCCCCCCTTTGGGATTCACCCCTCCACTTT
CDR3: CASSRPGAPLWDSPLHF

J: TRBJ1-1
length: 14
D: TRBD1
V: TRBV5-4
size: -
DNA: TGTGCCAGCAGCTGGGACAGGCGGAACACTGAAGCTTTCTTT
CDR3: CASSWDRRNTEAFF

J: TRBJ2-2
length: 17
D: TRBD2
V: TRBV6-2/TRBV6-3
size: few
DNA: TGTGCCAGCAACCCCGCGGGGCTAGCGGCCAATTCCGGGGAGCTGTTTTTT
CDR3: CASNPAGLAANSGELFF

J: TRBJ2-1
length: 16
D: TRBD2
V: TRBV24-1
size: -
DNA: TGTGCCACCAGTCTCTACGCTAGCGGGAGCCACAATGAGCAGTTCTTC
CDR3: CATSLYASGSHNEQFF

J: TRBJ2-6
length: 14
D: -
V: TRBV19
size: -
DNA: TGTGCCACCGGGCCGGTTGACGGGGCCAACGTCCTGACTTTC
CDR3: CATGPVDGANVLTF

J: TRBJ1-2
length: 13
D: -
V: TRBV5-5
size: -
DNA: TGTGCCAGCAGTGTCAGGGACAACTATGGCTACACCTTC
CDR3: CASSVRDNYGYTF

J: TRBJ1-2
length: 14
D: -
V: TRBV19
size: -
DNA: TGTGCCAGTAGTATGTACCAGGGGATCTATGGCTACACCTTC
CDR3: CASSMYQGIYGYTF

J: TRBJ2-1
length: 12
D: TRBD1
V: TRBV6-5
size: few
DNA: TGTGCCAGCACCCGACAGGGGGGTGAGCAGTTCTTC
CDR3: CASTRQGGEQFF

J: TRBJ1-2
length: 15
D: -
V: TRBV3-1/TRBV3-2
size: -
DNA: TGTGCCAGCAGCCAAGATACGAGGGAGTGGAGCGGCTACACCTTC
CDR3: CASSQDTREWSGYTF

J: TRBJ1-1
length: 15
D: -
V: TRBV11-3
size: -
DNA: TGTGCCAGCAGCTTAGGCGGTGGGGTTAACACTGAAGCTTTCTTT
CDR3: CASSLGGGVNTEAFF

J: TRBJ1-1
length: 13
D: -
V: TRBV12-3/TRBV12-4
size: once
DNA: TGTGCCAGCAGACCCTCAGCTGGAGGTGAAGCTTTCTTT
CDR3: CASRPSAGGEAFF

J: TRBJ1-1
length: 14
D: -
V: TRBV5-8
size: -
DNA: TGTGCCAGCAGCTATGGACAGCGTTCCACTGAAGCTTTCTTT
CDR3: CASSYGQRSTEAFF

J: TRBJ2-7
length: 16
D: TRBD2
V: TRBV27
size: -
DNA: TGTGCCAGCAGTTTATTACTAGCGGGGGGGCGATACGAGCAGTACTTC
CDR3: CASSLLLAGGRYEQYF

J: TRBJ1-6
length: 15
D: -
V: TRBV27
size: once
DNA: TGTGCCAGCAGTGCGCAGGGTTATAATAATTCACCCCTCCACTTT
CDR3: CASSAQGYNNSPLHF

J: TRBJ1-6
length: 14
D: TRBD1
V: TRBV9
size: -
DNA: TGTGCCAGCAGCGTGGGACAGGGAGATAAACCCCTCCACTTT
CDR3: CASSVGQGDKPLHF

J: TRBJ1-2
length: 16
D: -
V: TRBV6-1
size: -
DNA: TGTGCCAGCAGTGCCGCCGGGGGGGTGGCTAACTATGGCTACACCTTC
CDR3: CASSAAGGVANYGYTF

J: TRBJ1-4
length: 12
D: -
V: TRBV2
size: -
DNA: TGTGCCAGCGCGGGAACTAATGAAAAACTGTTTTTT
CDR3: CASAGTNEKLFF

J: TRBJ2-1
length: 16
D: -
V: TRBV4-1
size: -
DNA: TGCGCCAGCAGCCAAGAGGGTAGCGGACCTTACAATGAGCAGTTCTTC
CDR3: CASSQEGSGPYNEQFF

J: TRBJ1-2
length: 15
D: TRBD1
V: TRBV7-2
size: once
DNA: TGTGCCAGCAGCACCCGACAGGGAGCCCATTATGGCTACACCTTC
CDR3: CASSTRQGAHYGYTF

J: TRBJ2-3
length: 16
D: TRBD1
V: TRBV5-1
size: -
DNA: TGCGCCAGCAGCCACCGGACAGGGGGCGCCCCAGATACGCAGTATTTT
CDR3: CASSHRTGGAPDTQYF

J: TRBJ2-2
length: 13
D: -
V: TRBV6-5
size: -
DNA: TGTGCCAGCAGTCCCATAAACACCGGGGAGCTGTTTTTT
CDR3: CASSPINTGELFF

J: TRBJ2-5
length: 14
D: -
V: TRBV11-2
size: -
DNA: TGTGCCAGCAGCTTAGGAAGACAGTTGGAGACCCAGTACTTC
CDR3: CASSLGRQLETQYF

J: TRBJ1-5
length: 18
D: -
V: TRBV4-2
size: few
DNA: TGTGCCAGCAGCCCGAGGGCCGCAGCCACCTATAGCAATCAGCCCCAGCATTTT
CDR3: CASSPRAAATYSNQPQHF

J: TRBJ2-7
length: 16
D: TRBD2
V: TRBV5-1
size: -
DNA: TGCGCCAGCAGCTCCAGACTAGCGGGGGACCCGGACGAGCAGTACTTC
CDR3: CASSSRLAGDPDEQYF

J: TRBJ1-1
length: 15
D: TRBD1
V: TRBV7-8
size: few
DNA: TGTGCCAGCAGCCTATTATCAGGGGGCGTGACTGAAGCTTTCTTT
CDR3: CASSLLSGGVTEAFF

J: TRBJ2-3
length: 16
D: TRBD2
V: TRBV11-2
size: -
DNA: TGTGCCAGCAGCCCTAGGACTAGCGTGAGCCCGGATACGCAGTATTTT
CDR3: CASSPRTSVSPDTQYF

J: TRBJ1-2
length: 12
D: -
V: TRBV30
size: -
DNA: TGTGCCTGGAGTGTACAAGGCTATGGCTACACCTTC
CDR3: CAWSVQGYGYTF

J: TRBJ1-5
length: 13
D: -
V: TRBV30
size: -
DNA: TGTGCCTGGGATAGGTTTGGCAATCAGCCCCAGCATTTT
CDR3: CAWDRFGNQPQHF

J: TRBJ2-7
length: 13
D: -
V: TRBV10-1
size: -
DNA: TGCGCCAGCAGTGTAGGGGATGGGTACGAGCAGTACTTC
CDR3: CASSVGDGYEQYF

J: TRBJ2-7
length: 14
D: -
V: TRBV7-9
size: -
DNA: TGTGCCAGCAGCTTGGCGGGGCCGCCGGGCGAGCAGTACTTC
CDR3: CASSLAGPPGEQYF

J: TRBJ2-3
length: 17
D: TRBD2
V: TRBV9
size: -
DNA: TGTGCCAGCAGCGTAGGATATAGCGGGATTAGCACAGATACGCAGTATTTT
CDR3: CASSVGYSGISTDTQYF

J: TRBJ1-2
length: 17
D: -
V: TRBV19
size: -
DNA: TGTGCCAGTAGAAGCCCGACAGGCCGGAGGGCTAACTATGGCTACACCTTC
CDR3: CASRSPTGRRANYGYTF

J: TRBJ1-4
length: 15
D: -
V: TRBV4-2
size: -
DNA: TGTGCCAGCAGCCAAGACCGGAGTAGCGGTGAAAAACTGTTTTTT
CDR3: CASSQDRSSGEKLFF

J: TRBJ1-1
length: 14
D: TRBD1
V: TRBV11-1
size: -
DNA: TGTGCCAGCAGCTTACAATGGACAGGGGCTGAAGCTTTCTTT
CDR3: CASSLQWTGAEAFF

J: TRBJ1-5
length: 15
D: -
V: TRBV10-3
size: -
DNA: TGTGCCATCAGTGCGTGGGGGGATAGCAATCAGCCCCAGCATTTT
CDR3: CAISAWGDSNQPQHF